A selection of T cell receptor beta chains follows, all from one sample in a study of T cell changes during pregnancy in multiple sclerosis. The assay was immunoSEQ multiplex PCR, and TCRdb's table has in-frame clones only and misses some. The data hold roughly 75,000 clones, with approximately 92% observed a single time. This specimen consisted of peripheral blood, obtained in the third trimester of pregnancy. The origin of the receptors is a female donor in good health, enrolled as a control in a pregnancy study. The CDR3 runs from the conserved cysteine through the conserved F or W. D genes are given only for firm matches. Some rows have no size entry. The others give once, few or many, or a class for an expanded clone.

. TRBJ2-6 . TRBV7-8 TGTGCCAGCAGCTTAACAGGAGGGGCCGGGGCCAACGTCCTGACTTTC CASSLTGGAGANVLTF
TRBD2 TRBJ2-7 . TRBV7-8 TGTGCCAGCAGTCGCGGGAGGTTACCCTACGAGCAGTACTTC CASSRGRLPYEQYF
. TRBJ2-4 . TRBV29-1 TGCAGCGTTGAAAGGGGCATTCAGTACTTC CSVERGIQYF
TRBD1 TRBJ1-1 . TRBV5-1 TGCGCCAGCAGCTGGGGGGGACAGGGGGGGACTGAAGCTTTCTTT CASSWGGQGGTEAFF
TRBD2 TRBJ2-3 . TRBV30 TGTGCCTGGAGAAAGGGCGGGAGGGCCACAGATACGCAGTATTTT CAWRKGGRATDTQYF
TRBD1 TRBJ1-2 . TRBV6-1 TGTGCCAGCAGTGAAACAGGGGATTTAGGCTACACCTTC CASSETGDLGYTF
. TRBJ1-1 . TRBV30 TGTGCCTGGAGTGTAAGCTTCACTGAAGCTTTCTTT CAWSVSFTEAFF
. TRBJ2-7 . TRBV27 TGTGCCAGCAGTTTACGACGCGGGCCCGCCTACGAGCAGTACTTC CASSLRRGPAYEQYF
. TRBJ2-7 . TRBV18 TGTGCCAGCTCACTCCTTCTAACAGGGACCGGATACGAGCAGTACTTC CASSLLLTGTGYEQYF
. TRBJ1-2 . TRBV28 TGTGCCAGCAGCCTACTGAATGAGGAGGGCAGGATTAACTATGGCTACACCTTC CASSLLNEEGRINYGYTF
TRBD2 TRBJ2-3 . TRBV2 TGTGCCAGCAGTGGCTTAGGGACTAGGAACACAGATACGCAGTATTTT CASSGLGTRNTDTQYF
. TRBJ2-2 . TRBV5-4 TGTGCCAGCAGCCCTGTGTTGGGGCAGGGAAACACCGGGGAGCTGTTTTTT CASSPVLGQGNTGELFF
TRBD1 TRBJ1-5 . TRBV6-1 TGTGCCAGCAGTATGCAGGGGGCGAGCAATCAGCCCCAGCATTTT CASSMQGASNQPQHF
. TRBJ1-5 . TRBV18 TGTGCCAGCTCCCGGGAACAGCGGCAGCCCCAGCATTTT CASSREQRQPQHF
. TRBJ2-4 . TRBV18 TGTGCCAGCACCACCTCACTGCCCGGGTCCAAAAACATTCAGTACTTC CASTTSLPGSKNIQYF
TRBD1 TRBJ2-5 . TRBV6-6 TGTGCCAGCAGTTACAATCCCGGACAGGGAGAGACCCAGTACTTC CASSYNPGQGETQYF
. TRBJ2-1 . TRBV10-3 TGTGCCACCCGGGACTCCAATTACAATGAGCAGTTCTTC CATRDSNYNEQFF
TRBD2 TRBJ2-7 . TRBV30 TGTGCCTGGAGCCCGGGGGGTCCCTACGAGCAGTACTTC CAWSPGGPYEQYF
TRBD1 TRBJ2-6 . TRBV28 TGTGCCAGCATGGGCAGGGGGTCCTCTGGGGCCAACGTCCTGACTTTC CASMGRGSSGANVLTF
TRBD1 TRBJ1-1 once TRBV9 TGTGCCAGCAGCTCAGAAGGACAGGGTAGGCACACTGAAGCTTTCTTT CASSSEGQGRHTEAFF
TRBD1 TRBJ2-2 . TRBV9 TGTGCCAGCAGCGCGAAAGGACAGGGATTTGAGCACACCGGGGAGCTGTTTTTT CASSAKGQGFEHTGELFF
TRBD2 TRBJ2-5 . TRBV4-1 TGCGCCAAGACGGCTAGCGGGAGGGCAGAGACCCAGTACTTC CAKTASGRAETQYF
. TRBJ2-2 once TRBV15 TGTGCCACCAGCATAGGGGACTTCGCGAACACCGGGGAGCTGTTTTTT CATSIGDFANTGELFF
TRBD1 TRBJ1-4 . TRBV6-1 TGTGCCAGCGGTGGTTCCTACGGGACAGCTTTTGAAAAACTGTTTTTT CASGGSYGTAFEKLFF
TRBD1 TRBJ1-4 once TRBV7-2 TGTGCCAGCAGCTCCTCCGGGACAGGGAGAGAAAAACTGTTTTTT CASSSSGTGREKLFF
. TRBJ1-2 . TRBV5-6 TGTGCCAGCAGCCCCACAGCCGCCGTCTATGGCTACACCTTC CASSPTAAVYGYTF
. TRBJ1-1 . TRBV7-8 TGTGCCAGCAGCTTACCACAGGGGAACACTGAAGCTTTCTTT CASSLPQGNTEAFF
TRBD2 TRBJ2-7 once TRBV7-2 TGTGCCAGCAGCCCCCGACTAGCGGCAGGCTACGAGCAGTACTTC CASSPRLAAGYEQYF
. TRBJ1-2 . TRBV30 TGTGCCTGGGCCTCCCCCGCCAGGGAGGGGGATGGCTACACCTTC CAWASPAREGDGYTF
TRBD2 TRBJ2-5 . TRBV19 TGTGCCAGTAAAGCGGGGGGGCGGGAGACCCAGTACTTC CASKAGGRETQYF
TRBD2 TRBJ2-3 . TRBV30 TGTGCCTGGAGTCGTGGAGCGGGGGCAGATACGCAGTATTTT CAWSRGAGADTQYF
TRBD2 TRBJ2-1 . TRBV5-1 TGCGCCAGCAGCCCCTCTAGCGGGAGTACGTCCTACAATGAGCAGTTCTTC CASSPSSGSTSYNEQFF
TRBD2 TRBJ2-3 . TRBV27 TGTGCCAGCAACTTGGGGGGGGTAGGAGATACGCAGTATTTT CASNLGGVGDTQYF
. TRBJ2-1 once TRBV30 TGTGCCTGGAGTGTCTCGGGGGAGCAGTTCTTC CAWSVSGEQFF
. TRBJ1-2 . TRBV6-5 TGTGCCAGCAGCCCAACTGGCTATGGCTACACCTTC CASSPTGYGYTF
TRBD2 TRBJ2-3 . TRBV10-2 TGCGCCAGCAGAGTTCTAGCGGGGAGAACAGATACGCAGTATTTT CASRVLAGRTDTQYF
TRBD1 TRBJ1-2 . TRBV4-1 TGCGCCAGCAGCCCCCCCACAGGGGCAGGTGGCTACACCTTC CASSPPTGAGGYTF
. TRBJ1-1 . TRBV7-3 TGTGCCAGCAGCCCCGGTTGGAACACTGAAGCTTTCTTT CASSPGWNTEAFF
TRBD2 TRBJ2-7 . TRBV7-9 TGTGCCAGCAGCTACGTAAGGACTAGCGGAGAGAGTGGCTACGAGCAGTACTTC CASSYVRTSGESGYEQYF
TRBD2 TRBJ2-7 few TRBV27 TGTGCCAGCAGTTTACTAGCGGGAGGGATAACCTACGAGCAGTACTTC CASSLLAGGITYEQYF
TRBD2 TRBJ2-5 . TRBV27 TGTGCCAGCAGTTTATGGGCTAGCGGGGGGGGGAGCCAAGAGACCCAGTACTTC CASSLWASGGGSQETQYF
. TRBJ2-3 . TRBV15 TGTGCCACCAGCAGAGATCCCCCATCAGATACGCAGTATTTT CATSRDPPSDTQYF
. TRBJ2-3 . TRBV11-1 TGTGCCAGCAGCGAACTAGGCACAGATACGCAGTATTTT CASSELGTDTQYF
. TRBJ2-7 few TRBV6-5 TGTGCCAGCAGTTACTCGGGGCAGGGCTCCTACGAGCAGTACTTC CASSYSGQGSYEQYF
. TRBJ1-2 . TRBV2 TGTGCCAGCAGGCCCCGGGACAATCGGTATGGCTACACCTTC CASRPRDNRYGYTF
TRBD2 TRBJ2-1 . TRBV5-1 TGCGCCAGCAGCTTGGGTGCGACTAGCGGGGCTGGTGAGCAGTTCTTC CASSLGATSGAGEQFF
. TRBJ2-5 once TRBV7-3 TGTGCCAGCAGCTTAAGGGGGGTACAAGAGACCCAGTACTTC CASSLRGVQETQYF
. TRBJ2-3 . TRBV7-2 TGTGCCAGCAGCTTAATAGGGGGGGGGCTCACAGATACGCAGTATTTT CASSLIGGGLTDTQYF
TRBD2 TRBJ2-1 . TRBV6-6 TGTGCCAGCAGTGGGCCGGGAGGCGGGGAGCAGTTCTTC CASSGPGGGEQFF
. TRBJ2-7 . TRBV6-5 TGTGCCAGCAGTTACTCGTGGAACGGGGACTACGAGCAGTACTTC CASSYSWNGDYEQYF
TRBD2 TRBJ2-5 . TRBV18 TGTGCCAGCTCACTGCCCGGGACTAGCCCCCAGACCCAGTACTTC CASSLPGTSPQTQYF
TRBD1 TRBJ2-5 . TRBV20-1 TGCAGTGCTAACAGGGGAGAGACCCAGTACTTC CSANRGETQYF
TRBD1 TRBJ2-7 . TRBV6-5 TGTGCCAGCAGTTACTCAGTCCCGGGACAGTCCTACGAGCAGTACTTC CASSYSVPGQSYEQYF